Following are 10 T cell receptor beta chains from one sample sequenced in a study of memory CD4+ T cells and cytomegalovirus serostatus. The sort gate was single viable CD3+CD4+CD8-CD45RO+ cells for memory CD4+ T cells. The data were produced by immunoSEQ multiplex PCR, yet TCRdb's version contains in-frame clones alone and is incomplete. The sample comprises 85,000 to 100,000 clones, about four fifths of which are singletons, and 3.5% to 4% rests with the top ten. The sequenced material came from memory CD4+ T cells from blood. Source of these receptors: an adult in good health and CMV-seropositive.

The CDR3 sequence: CASRERTANTEAFF. The CDR3 coding sequence is TGTGCCAGCAGGGAACGGACAGCGAACACTGAAGCTTTCTTT. The genes are TRBV6-1 and TRBJ1-1; possible D gene TRBD1, 6 bases. The V end lost 6 bases, the J end lost 1 base, and 12 bases lay between the germline ends. This CDR3 has 14 amino acids. CDR1 is MNHNS and CDR2 is SASEGT in the germline V gene.

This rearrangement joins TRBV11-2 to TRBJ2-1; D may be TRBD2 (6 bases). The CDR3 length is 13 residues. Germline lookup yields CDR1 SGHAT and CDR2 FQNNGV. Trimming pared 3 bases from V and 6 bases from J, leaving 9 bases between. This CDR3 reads CASSFYGGNEQFF. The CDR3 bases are TGTGCCAGCAGCTTTTACGGGGGCAATGAGCAGTTCTTC.

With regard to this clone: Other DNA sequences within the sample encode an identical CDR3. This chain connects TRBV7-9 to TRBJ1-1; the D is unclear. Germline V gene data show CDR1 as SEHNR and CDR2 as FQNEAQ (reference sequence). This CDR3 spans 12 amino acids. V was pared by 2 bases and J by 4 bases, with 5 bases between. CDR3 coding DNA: TGTGCCAGCAGCTTACGGGGCACTGAAGCTTTCTTT. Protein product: CASSLRGTEAFF.

The CDR3 reads CAIAAGPNGEKLFF. CDR3 nucleotides: TGTGCCATCGCCGCCGGACCGAACGGTGAAAAACTGTTTTTT. The V gene is TRBV10-3, the J gene TRBJ1-4; D unclear. The V gene lost 8 bases and the J gene lost 7 bases, with 17 bases spanning the gap. Germline V gives CDR1 ENHRY, CDR2 SYGVKD. CDR3 length: 14 amino acids.

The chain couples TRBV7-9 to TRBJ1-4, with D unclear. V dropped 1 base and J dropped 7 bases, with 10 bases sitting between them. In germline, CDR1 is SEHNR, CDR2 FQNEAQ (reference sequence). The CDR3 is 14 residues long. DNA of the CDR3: TGTGCCAGCAGCTTAGTGGCAGGCAGTGAAAAACTGTTTTTT. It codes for CASSLVAGSEKLFF.

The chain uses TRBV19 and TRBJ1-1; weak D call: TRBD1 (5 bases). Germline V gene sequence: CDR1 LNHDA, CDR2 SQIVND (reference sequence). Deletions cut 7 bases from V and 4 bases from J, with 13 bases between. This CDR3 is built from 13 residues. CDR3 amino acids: CASINLRGTEAFF. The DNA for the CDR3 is TGTGCCAGTATCAACTTGAGGGGCACTGAAGCTTTCTTT.

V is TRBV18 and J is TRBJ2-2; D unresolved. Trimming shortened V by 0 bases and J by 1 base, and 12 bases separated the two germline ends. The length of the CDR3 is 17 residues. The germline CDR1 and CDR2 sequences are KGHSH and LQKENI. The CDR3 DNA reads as TGTGCCAGCTCACCACCGTCGGGTGGCTTGAACACCGGGGAGCTGTTTTTT. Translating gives CASSPPSGGLNTGELFF. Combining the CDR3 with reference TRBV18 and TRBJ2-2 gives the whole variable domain NAGVMQNPRHLVRRRGQEARLRCSPMKGHSHVYWYRQLPEEGLKFMVYLQKENIIDESGMPKERFSAEFPKEGPSILRIQQVVRGDSAAYFCASSPPSGGLNTGELFFGEGSRLTVL.

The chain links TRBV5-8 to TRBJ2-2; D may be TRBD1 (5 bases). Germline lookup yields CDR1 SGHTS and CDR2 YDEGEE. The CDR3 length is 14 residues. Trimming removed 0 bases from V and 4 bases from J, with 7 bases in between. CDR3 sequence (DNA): TGTGCCAGCAGCTTGGTCAGGGCCACCGGGGAGCTGTTTTTT. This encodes CASSLVRATGELFF.

This CDR3 is CASTDVQGTGYGYTF. CDR3 nucleotide sequence: TGTGCCAGTACCGATGTACAGGGGACGGGCTATGGCTACACCTTC. V gene TRBV19 combines with J gene TRBJ1-2; 7 bases agree with TRBD1. Looked up from germline, CDR1 is LNHDA and CDR2 is SQIVND (reference sequence). V lost 7 bases to trimming and J lost 4 bases; unmatched junction nucleotides: 12. The CDR3 has 15 residues.

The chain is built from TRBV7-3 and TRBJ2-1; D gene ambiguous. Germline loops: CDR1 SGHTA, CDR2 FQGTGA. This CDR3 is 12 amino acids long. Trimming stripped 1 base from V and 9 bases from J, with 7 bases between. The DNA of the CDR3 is TGTGCCAGCAGCTTAAGGCGGAGTGAGCAGTTCTTC. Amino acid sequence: CASSLRRSEQFF.